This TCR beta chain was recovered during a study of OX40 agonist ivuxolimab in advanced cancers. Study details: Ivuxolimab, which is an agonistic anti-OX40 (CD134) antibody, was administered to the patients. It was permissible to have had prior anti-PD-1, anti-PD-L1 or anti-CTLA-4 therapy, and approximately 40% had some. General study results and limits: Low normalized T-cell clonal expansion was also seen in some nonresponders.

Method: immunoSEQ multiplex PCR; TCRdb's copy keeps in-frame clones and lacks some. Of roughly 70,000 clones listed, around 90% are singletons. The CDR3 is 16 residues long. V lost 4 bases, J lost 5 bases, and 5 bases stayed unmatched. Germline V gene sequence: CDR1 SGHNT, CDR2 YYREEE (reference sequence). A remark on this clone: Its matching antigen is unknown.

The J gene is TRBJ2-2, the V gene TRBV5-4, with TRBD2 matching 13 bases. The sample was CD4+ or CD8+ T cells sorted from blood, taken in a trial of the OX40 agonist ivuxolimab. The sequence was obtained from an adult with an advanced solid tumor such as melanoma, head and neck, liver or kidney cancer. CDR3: CASSPWTSGSTGELFF. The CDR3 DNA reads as TGTGCCAGCAGCCCCTGGACTAGCGGGAGTACCGGGGAGCTGTTTTTT.